The present entry profiles one T cell receptor beta chain with its context. The sample comes from a study of PD-L1 blockade in urothelial cancer. Study information: Patients previously received 0 to 3 chemotherapy regimens. Once treatment had started, blood was analyzed at 3 weeks (second dose) and again at 6 weeks. The study recovered a median of 141,255 T cells per blood sample.

Documented time point: pretreatment peripheral blood. Every patient provided from 1 to 8 samples, collected pretreatment and on-treatment. TCRdb keeps only in-frame clones here, not all; method: immunoSEQ multiplex PCR. The sample yields 60,000 to 70,000 clones, roughly 77% seen once. Germline CDR1 reads SGHRS; CDR2 reads YFSETQ. V was cut by 0 bases and J by 4 bases, with 10 bases left in between. CDR3 size: 14 residues. This sequence originates from a man in his 70s with urothelial cancer. The chain is built from TRBV5-1 and TRBJ1-1; D gene uncertain. This material consisted of PBMCs, taken around atezolizumab (anti-PD-L1) treatment. The CDR3 reads CASSLEEGSTEAFF. In DNA, the CDR3 is TGCGCCAGCAGCTTGGAGGAGGGTAGCACTGAAGCTTTCTTT. Complete variable domain (other parts from reference TRBV5-1 and TRBJ1-1): KAGVTQTPRYLIKTRGQQVTLSCSPISGHRSVSWYQQTPGQGLQFLFEYFSETQRNKGNFPGRFSGRQFSNSRSEMNVSTLELGDSALYLCASSLEEGSTEAFFGQGTRLTVV.